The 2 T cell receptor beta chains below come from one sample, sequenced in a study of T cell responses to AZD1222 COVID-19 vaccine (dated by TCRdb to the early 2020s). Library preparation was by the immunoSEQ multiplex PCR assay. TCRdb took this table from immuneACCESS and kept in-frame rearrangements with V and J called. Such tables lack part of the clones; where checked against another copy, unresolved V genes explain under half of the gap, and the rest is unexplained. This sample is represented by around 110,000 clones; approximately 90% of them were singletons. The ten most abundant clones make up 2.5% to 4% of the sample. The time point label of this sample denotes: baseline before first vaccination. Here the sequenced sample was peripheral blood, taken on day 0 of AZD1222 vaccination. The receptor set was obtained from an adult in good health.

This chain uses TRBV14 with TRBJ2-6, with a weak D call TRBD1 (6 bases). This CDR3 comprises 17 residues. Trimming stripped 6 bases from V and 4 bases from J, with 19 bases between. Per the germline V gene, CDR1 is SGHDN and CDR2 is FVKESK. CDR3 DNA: TGTGCCAGCAGTCTCTCCAGGGGCCTGAGGGGGGCCAACGTCCTGACTTTC. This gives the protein CASSLSRGLRGANVLTF.

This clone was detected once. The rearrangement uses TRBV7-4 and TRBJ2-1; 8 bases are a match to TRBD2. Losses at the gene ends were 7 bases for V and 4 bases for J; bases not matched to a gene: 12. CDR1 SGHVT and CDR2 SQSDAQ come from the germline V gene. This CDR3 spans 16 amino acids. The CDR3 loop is CASNEPGTRYYNEQFF. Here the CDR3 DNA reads TGTGCCAGCAACGAACCCGGGACTAGGTATTACAATGAGCAGTTCTTC.